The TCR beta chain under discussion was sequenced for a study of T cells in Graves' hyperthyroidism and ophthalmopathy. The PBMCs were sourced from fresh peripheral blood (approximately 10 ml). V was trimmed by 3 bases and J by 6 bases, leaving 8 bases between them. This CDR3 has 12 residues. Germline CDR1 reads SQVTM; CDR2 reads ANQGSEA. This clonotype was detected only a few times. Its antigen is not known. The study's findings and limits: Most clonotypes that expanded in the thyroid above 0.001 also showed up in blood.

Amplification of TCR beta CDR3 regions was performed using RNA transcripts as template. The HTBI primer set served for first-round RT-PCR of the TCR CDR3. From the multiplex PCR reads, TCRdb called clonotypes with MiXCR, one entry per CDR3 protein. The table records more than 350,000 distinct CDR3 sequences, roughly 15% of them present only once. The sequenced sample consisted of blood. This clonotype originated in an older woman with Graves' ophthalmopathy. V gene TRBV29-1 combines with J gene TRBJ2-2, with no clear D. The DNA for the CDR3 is TGCAGCGTTGAGCTCGAGGCCGGGGAGCTGTTTTTT. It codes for CSVELEAGELFF.